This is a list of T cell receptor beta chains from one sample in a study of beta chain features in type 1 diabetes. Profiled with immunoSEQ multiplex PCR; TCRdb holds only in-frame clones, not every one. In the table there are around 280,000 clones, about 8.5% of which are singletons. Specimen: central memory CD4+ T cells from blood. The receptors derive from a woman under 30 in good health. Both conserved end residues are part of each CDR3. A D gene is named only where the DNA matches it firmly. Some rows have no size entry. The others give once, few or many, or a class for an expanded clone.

DNA: TGTGCCTGGAGAGTGTATCCTGGCAGGGCGGCGATGAACACTGAAGCTTTCTTT
CDR3: CAWRVYPGRAAMNTEAFF
D: .
V: TRBV30
J: TRBJ1-1
size: .

DNA: TGTGCCAGCAGCTTATTGACTGGGTTCAATGAGCAGTTCTTC
CDR3: CASSLLTGFNEQFF
D: .
V: TRBV5-6
J: TRBJ2-1
size: .

DNA: TGCGCCAGCAGCCAAGATGGGGGCCGGCCCCAGCATTTT
CDR3: CASSQDGGRPQHF
D: .
V: TRBV4-3
J: TRBJ1-5
size: .

DNA: TGTGCCATCAGTGAGGGAAACTATGGCTACACCTTC
CDR3: CAISEGNYGYTF
D: .
V: TRBV10-3
J: TRBJ1-2
size: few

DNA: TGTGCCAGCAGCTTGACTAGCGGGACCTACAATGAGCAGTTCTTC
CDR3: CASSLTSGTYNEQFF
D: TRBD2
V: TRBV7-9
J: TRBJ2-1
size: few

DNA: TGTGCCAGCAGTGAATCAGGACTCTCCAACACCATATATTTT
CDR3: CASSESGLSNTIYF
D: .
V: TRBV25-1
J: TRBJ1-3
size: .

DNA: TGTGCCAGCAGTGCTGGGAACACCGGGGAGCTGTTTTTT
CDR3: CASSAGNTGELFF
D: .
V: TRBV2
J: TRBJ2-2
size: few

DNA: TGTGCCAGCAGCGACCGACAGGGGGTAAACACCGGGGAGCTGTTTTTT
CDR3: CASSDRQGVNTGELFF
D: TRBD1
V: TRBV7-2
J: TRBJ2-2
size: .

DNA: TGTGCCACCCTCAACACAGGGAGGAGCGATACGCAGTATTTT
CDR3: CATLNTGRSDTQYF
D: .
V: TRBV19
J: TRBJ2-3
size: few

DNA: TGCGCCAGCAGCCCTCGGGAGAGGGGGACCCAAGAGACCCAGTACTTC
CDR3: CASSPRERGTQETQYF
D: .
V: TRBV4-1
J: TRBJ2-5
size: few

DNA: TGTGCCAGCAGTTACTCGACAAGCTCCTACAATGAGCAGTTCTTC
CDR3: CASSYSTSSYNEQFF
D: .
V: TRBV6-5
J: TRBJ2-1
size: .